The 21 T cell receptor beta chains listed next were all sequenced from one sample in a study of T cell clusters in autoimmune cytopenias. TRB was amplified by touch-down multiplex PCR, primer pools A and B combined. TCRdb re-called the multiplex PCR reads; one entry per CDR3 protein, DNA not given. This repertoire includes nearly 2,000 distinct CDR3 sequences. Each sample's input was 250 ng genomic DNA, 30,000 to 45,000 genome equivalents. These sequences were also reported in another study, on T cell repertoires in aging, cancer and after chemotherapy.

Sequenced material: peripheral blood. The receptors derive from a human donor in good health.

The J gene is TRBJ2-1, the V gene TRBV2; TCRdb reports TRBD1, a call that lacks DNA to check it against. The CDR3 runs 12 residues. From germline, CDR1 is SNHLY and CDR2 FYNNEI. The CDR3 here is CASRKDSNEQFF.

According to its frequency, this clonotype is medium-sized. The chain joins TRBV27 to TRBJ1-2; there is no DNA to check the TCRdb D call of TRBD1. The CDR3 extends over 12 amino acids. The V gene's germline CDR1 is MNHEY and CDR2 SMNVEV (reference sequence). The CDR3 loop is CASRRGSYGYTF.

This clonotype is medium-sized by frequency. The CDR3 sequence is CASSIQRGEAFF. The V and J genes are TRBV19 and TRBJ1-1; TCRdb gives TRBD1 as the D gene, but with no DNA this cannot be confirmed. The CDR3 is 12 amino acids. Germline loops: CDR1 LNHDA, CDR2 SQIVND (reference sequence).

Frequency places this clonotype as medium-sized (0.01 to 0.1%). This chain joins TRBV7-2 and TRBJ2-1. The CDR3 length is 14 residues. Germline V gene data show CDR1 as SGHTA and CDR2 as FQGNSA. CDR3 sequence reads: CASSLVGLLNEQFF.

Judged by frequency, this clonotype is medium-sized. This chain's CDR3 is CASSDRIYTEAFF. The genes are TRBV6-1 and TRBJ1-1. Germline-derived CDR1 and CDR2 are MNHNS and SASEGT. CDR3 length equals 13 residues.

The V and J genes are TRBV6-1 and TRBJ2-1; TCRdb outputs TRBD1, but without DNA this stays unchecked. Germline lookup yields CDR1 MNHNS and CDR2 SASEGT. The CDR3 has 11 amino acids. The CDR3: CASTRGTEQLF.

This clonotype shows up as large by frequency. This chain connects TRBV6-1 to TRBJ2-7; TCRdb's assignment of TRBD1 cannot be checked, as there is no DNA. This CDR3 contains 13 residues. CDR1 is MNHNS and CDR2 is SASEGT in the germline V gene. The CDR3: CASSVAGTYEQYF.

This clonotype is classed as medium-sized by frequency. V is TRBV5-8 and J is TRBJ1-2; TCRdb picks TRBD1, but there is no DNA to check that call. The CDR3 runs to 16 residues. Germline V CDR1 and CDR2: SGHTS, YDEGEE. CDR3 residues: CASSPRTGGIGYGYTF.

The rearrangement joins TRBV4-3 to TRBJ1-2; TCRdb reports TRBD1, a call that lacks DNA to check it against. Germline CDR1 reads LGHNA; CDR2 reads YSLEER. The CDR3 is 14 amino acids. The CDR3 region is CASSQGFGGAGYTF.

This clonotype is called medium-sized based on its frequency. The CDR3: CASSLGGQFYGYTF. The chain couples TRBV5-6 to TRBJ1-2; TCRdb calls TRBD1, which cannot be checked without DNA. Germline V gives CDR1 SGHDT, CDR2 YYEEEE. The CDR3 is 14 residues long.

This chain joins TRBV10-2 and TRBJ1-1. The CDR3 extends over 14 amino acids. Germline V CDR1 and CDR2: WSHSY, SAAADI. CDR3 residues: CASSDFTENTEAFF.

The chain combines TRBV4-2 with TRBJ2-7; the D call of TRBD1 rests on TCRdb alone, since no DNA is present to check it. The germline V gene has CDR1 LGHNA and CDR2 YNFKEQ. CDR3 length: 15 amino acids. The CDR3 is CASSQENRSPYEQYF.

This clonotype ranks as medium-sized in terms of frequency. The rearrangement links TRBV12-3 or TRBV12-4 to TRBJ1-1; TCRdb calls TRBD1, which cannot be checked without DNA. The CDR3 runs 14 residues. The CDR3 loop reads CASSRRTGNTEAFF.

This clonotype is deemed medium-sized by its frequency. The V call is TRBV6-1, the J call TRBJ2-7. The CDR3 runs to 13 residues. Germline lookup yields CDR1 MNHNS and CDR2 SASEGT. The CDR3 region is CASSSGGSYEQYF.

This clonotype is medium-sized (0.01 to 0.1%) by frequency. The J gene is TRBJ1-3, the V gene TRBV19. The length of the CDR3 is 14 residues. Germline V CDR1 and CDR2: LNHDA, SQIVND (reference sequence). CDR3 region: CASISGKAGNTIYF.

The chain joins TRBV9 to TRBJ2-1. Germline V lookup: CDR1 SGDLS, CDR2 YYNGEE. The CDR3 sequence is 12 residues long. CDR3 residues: CASSAPRNEQFF.

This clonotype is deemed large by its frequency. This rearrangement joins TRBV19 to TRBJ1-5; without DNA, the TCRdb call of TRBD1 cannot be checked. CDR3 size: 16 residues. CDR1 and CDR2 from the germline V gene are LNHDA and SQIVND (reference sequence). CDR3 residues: CASRNHGTYSNQPQHF.

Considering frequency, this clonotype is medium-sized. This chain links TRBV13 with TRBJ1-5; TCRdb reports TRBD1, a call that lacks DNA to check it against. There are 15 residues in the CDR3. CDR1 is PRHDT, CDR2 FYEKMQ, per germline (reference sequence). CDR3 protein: CASSLRRQSNQPQHF.

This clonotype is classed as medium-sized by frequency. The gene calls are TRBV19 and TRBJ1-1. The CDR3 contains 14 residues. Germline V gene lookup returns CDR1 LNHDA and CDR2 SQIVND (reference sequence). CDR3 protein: CASSMGRFNTEAFF. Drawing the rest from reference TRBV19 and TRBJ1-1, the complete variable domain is DGGITQSPKYLFRKEGQNVTLSCEQNLNHDAMYWYRQDPGQGLRLIYYSQIVNDFQKGDIAEGYSVSREKKESFPLTVTSAQKNPTAFYLCASSMGRFNTEAFFGQGTRLTVV.

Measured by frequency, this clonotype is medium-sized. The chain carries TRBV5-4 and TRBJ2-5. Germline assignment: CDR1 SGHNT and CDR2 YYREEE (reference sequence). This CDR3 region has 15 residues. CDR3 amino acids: CASSLGTRPKETQYF.

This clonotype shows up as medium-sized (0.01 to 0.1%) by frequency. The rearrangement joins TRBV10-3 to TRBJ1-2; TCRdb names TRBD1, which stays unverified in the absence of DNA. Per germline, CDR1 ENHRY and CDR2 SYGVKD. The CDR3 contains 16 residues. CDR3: CAISEKWGGRGYGYTF.